The 9 T cell receptor beta chains reported below all come from one sample, sequenced in a study of cytomegalovirus exposure and HLA in healthy donors. Amplification used 60 Vbeta primers and 13 Jbeta primers. This table comes from immunoSEQ multiplex PCR, and its TCRdb copy is limited to in-frame clones, with some not included. The sample table sets out roughly 190,000 clones. Sequenced input: PBMCs. Every receptor here comes from a woman in her late teens or twenties in good health and CMV-seropositive.

The chain joins TRBV9 to TRBJ1-3; D might be TRBD1 (5 bases). The CDR3 contains 14 residues. V was cut by 3 bases and J by 2 bases, with 9 bases left in between. Germline V gene lookup returns CDR1 SGDLS and CDR2 YYNGEE. CDR3 loop: CASSETAPGNTIYF. Here the CDR3 DNA reads TGTGCCAGCAGCGAGACAGCTCCTGGAAACACCATATATTTT.

Worth noting for this clone: Mismatch with germline at one junction end may stem from a read error. This chain joins TRBV19 and TRBJ2-7, with a tentative D call TRBD2 (6 bases). Germline lookup yields CDR1 LNHDA and CDR2 SQIVND (reference sequence). The CDR3 spans 13 residues. The CDR3 spells CASSIDLWGDRDF. DNA for the CDR3: TGTGCCAGTAGTATAGATCTATGGGGGGATAGGGACTTC.

As DNA, the CDR3 is TGTGCCAGCAGCTTAGGGGCTACCCAGCATTTT. This codes for CASSLGATQHF. V is TRBV11-2 and J is TRBJ1-5; no clear D. The germline CDR1 and CDR2 sequences are SGHAT and FQNNGV. The length of the CDR3 is 11 residues. Trimming removed 1 base at V and 11 bases at J, with 6 bases between.

About this clone: The identical CDR3 is also encoded by other nucleotide sequences in the sample. The chain uses TRBV15 and TRBJ2-3; D gene unclear. V was trimmed by 4 bases and J by 1 base, leaving 9 bases between them. The CDR3 is 14 residues long. Germline V gives CDR1 LNHNV, CDR2 YYDKDF (reference sequence). This CDR3 reads CATSTRQGTDTQYF. CDR3 nucleotide sequence: TGTGCCACCAGCACCCGGCAGGGCACAGATACGCAGTATTTT.

The chain combines TRBV2 with TRBJ2-7; a possible D gene is TRBD2 (6 bases). Germline V lookup: CDR1 SNHLY, CDR2 FYNNEI. This CDR3 has 17 residues. Trimming stripped 7 bases from V and 0 bases from J, with 22 bases between. For the CDR3, the DNA is TGTGCCAGCACTCAACCCCCTGCGGGAATAAACTCCTACGAGCAGTACTTC. Its protein is CASTQPPAGINSYEQYF.

This chain connects TRBV5-4 to TRBJ2-2; TRBD1 agrees at 7 bases. Germline V gene sequence: CDR1 SGHNT, CDR2 YYREEE (reference sequence). The J segment lost 6 bases and the V segment lost 4 bases, leaving 18 bases of the junction unmatched. The CDR3 runs to 18 residues. The CDR3: CASSMEKKSHDRAGELFF. The CDR3 DNA reads as TGTGCCAGCAGCATGGAGAAAAAATCCCACGACAGGGCCGGGGAGCTGTTTTTT.

The chain employs TRBV29-1 and TRBJ2-5; a weak D match, TRBD1 (5 bases). TRBJ2-7 explains the end of the DNA better; the J call may be wrong. Germline lookup yields CDR1 SQVTM and CDR2 ANQGSEA. This CDR3 has 14 residues. Here the CDR3 reads CSVEESAGHNEQYF. The CDR3 DNA reads as TGCAGCGTTGAAGAGAGCGCAGGACATAACGAGCAGTACTTC.

The rearrangement joins TRBV2 to TRBJ2-2; D gene ambiguous. This CDR3 region has 17 residues. Germline V gene sequence: CDR1 SNHLY, CDR2 FYNNEI. V gave up 7 bases and J gave up 4 bases, with 22 bases separating them. The CDR3 sequence: CASNGAWNSEFTGELFF. CDR3 nucleotide sequence: TGTGCCAGCAACGGAGCATGGAACTCTGAGTTCACCGGGGAGCTGTTTTTT.

This chain joins TRBV19 and TRBJ1-6; TRBD1 matches 7 bases. CDR3 length: 14 amino acids. V gave up 5 bases and J gave up 4 bases; unmatched junction bases: 2. Germline V gene data show CDR1 as LNHDA and CDR2 as SQIVND (reference sequence). CDR3 bases: TGTGCCAGTAGTGGGGGACAGTATAATTCACCCCTCCACTTT. Amino acid sequence: CASSGGQYNSPLHF.